This T cell receptor (beta chain) stems from a study of T-cell reconstitution after alpha-beta-depleted transplantation in children. CDR1 is DFQATT and CDR2 is SNEGSKA in the germline V gene (reference sequence). The V and J ends lost 0 bases and 2 bases respectively, with 11 bases between them. This CDR3 spans 15 amino acids. Overall study results and limits: After transplant, at about two months, alpha-beta T cells were reportedly derived from several hundred expanded graft clones. T-cell counts and diversity at one year post-transplant came mainly from newly produced T cells.

This clonotype was observed a few times. Its antigen is still unknown. As it was prepared, the TCRbeta library received unique molecular identifiers. TCRdb ran MiXCR on the PCR reads and lists one entry per CDR3 protein. The data hold roughly 220,000 distinct CDR3 sequences, with around 9.2% observed a single time. The chain carries TRBV20-1 and TRBJ1-5; no reliable D call. This TCR came from a male patient under 10 years old who had a stem cell transplant for acute myeloid leukemia, so the T cells may come from the graft donor. Material: PBMCs, mostly from graft donor cells, obtained 360 days after TCRalphabeta/CD19-depleted stem cell transplant. DNA for the CDR3: TGCAGTGCTAGAGATGTAGGGAGAGGCAATCAGCCCCAGCATTTT. This translates into CSARDVGRGNQPQHF.